The source of this T cell receptor (beta chain) is a study of control samples from healthy donors and cancer patients. The data were produced by immunoSEQ multiplex PCR, yet TCRdb's version contains in-frame clones alone and is incomplete. The sample holds 100,000 to 150,000 clones, approximately 90% seen once. V dropped 6 bases and J dropped 4 bases, with 14 bases sitting between them. CDR3 size: 14 residues. CDR1 MNHEY and CDR2 SVGAGI come from the germline V gene. Sequenced material: blood. The TCR sequence derives from a man aged 40-50 years in good health. The rearrangement links TRBV6-5 to TRBJ2-3; D not resolved. The CDR3 region has the DNA TGTGCCAGCAGCCCAGATGTCCGGTCAGATACGCAGTATTTT. Translating it yields CASSPDVRSDTQYF.